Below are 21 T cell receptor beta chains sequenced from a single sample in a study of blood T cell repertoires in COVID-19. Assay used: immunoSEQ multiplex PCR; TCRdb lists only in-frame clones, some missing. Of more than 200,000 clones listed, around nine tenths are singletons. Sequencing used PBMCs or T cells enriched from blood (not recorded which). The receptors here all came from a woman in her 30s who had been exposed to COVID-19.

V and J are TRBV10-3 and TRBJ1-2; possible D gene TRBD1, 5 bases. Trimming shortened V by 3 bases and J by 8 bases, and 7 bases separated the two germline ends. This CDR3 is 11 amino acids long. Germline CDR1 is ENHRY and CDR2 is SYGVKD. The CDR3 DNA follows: TGTGCCATCAGTGAAGGGGCCGGCTACACCTTC. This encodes CAISEGAGYTF.

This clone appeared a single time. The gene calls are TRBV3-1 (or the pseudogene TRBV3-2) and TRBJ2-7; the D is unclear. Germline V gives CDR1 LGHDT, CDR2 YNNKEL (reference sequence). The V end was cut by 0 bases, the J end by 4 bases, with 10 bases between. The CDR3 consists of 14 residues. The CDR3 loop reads CASSQDIQIYEQYF. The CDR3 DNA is TGTGCCAGCAGCCAAGATATTCAGATTTACGAGCAGTACTTC.

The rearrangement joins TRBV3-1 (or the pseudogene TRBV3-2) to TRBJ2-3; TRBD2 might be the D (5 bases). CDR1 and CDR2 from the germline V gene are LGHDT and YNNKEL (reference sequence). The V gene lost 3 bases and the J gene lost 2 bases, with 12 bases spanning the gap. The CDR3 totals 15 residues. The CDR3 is CASSHGGTDTDTQYF. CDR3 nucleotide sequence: TGTGCCAGCAGCCATGGAGGTACCGACACAGATACGCAGTATTTT.

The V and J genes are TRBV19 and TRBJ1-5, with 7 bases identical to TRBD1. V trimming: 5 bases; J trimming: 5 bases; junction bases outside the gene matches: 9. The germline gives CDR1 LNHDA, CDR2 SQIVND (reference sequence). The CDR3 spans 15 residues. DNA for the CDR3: TGTGCCAGTAGTCCGTACGGGACAGCGCATCAGCCCCAGCATTTT. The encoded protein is CASSPYGTAHQPQHF.

CDR3 in DNA: TGTGCCAGCAGCCAAGATATAGGAAACACCATATATTTT. Its translation is CASSQDIGNTIYF. This chain uses TRBV4-2 with TRBJ1-3; D is unresolved. Trimming shortened V by 0 bases and J by 4 bases, and 4 bases separated the two germline ends. There are 13 residues in the CDR3. CDR1 and CDR2 from the germline V gene are LGHNA and YNFKEQ.

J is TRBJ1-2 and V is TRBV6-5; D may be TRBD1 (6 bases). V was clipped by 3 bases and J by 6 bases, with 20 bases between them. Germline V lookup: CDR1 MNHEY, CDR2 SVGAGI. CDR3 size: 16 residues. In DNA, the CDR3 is TGTGCCAGCAGTTATACAGGGAGCAGTCTGTGGCATGGCTACACCTTC. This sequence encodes CASSYTGSSLWHGYTF.

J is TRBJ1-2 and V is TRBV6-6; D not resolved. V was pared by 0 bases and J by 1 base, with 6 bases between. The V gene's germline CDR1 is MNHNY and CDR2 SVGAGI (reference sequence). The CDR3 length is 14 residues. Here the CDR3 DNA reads TGTGCCAGCAGTTACTCTCAGAATAACTATGGCTACACCTTC. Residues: CASSYSQNNYGYTF.

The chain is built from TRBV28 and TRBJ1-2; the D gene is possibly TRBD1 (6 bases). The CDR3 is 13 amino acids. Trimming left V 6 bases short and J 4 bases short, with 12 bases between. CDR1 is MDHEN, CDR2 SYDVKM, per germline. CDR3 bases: TGTGCCAGCAGCTTAGACAGGCTCTATGGCTACACCTTC. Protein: CASSLDRLYGYTF.

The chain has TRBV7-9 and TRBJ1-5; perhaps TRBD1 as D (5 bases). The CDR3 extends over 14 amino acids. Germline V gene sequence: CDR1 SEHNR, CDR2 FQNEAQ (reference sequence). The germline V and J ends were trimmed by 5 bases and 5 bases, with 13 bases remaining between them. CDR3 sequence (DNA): TGTGCCAGCAGCGATACAGGAGTATATCAGCCCCAGCATTTT. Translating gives CASSDTGVYQPQHF.

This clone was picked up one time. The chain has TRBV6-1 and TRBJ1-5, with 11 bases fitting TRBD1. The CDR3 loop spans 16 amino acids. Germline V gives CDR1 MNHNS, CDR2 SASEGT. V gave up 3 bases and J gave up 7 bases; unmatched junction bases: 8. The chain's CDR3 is CASSDRDRGIWQPQHF. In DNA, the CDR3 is TGTGCCAGCAGTGACAGGGACAGGGGGATATGGCAGCCCCAGCATTTT.

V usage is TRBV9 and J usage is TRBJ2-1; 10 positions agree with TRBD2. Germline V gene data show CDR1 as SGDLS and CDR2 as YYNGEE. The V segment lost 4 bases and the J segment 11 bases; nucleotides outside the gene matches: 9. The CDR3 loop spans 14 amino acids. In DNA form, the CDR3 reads TGTGCCAGCAGCCCCCTGACTAGCGGGCAAAAGCAGTTCTTC. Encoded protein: CASSPLTSGQKQFF.

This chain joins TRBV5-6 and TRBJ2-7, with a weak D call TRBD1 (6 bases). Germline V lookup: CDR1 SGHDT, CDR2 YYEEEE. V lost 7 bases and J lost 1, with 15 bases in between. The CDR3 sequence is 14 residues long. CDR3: CASGAVGASYEQYF. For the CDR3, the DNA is TGTGCCAGCGGGGCGGTGGGGGCGTCCTACGAGCAGTACTTC.

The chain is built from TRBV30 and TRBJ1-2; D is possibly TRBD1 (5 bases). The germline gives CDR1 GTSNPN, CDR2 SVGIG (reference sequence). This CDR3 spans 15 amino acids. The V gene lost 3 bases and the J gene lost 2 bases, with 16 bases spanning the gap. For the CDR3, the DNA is TGTGCCTGGAGGCGCGGGGCAGGCGGGAACTATGGCTACACCTTC. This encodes CAWRRGAGGNYGYTF.

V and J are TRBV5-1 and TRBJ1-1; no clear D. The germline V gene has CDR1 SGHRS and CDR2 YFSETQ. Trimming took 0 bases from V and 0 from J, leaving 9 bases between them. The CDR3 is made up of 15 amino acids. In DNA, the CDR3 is TGCGCCAGCAGCTTGGGTCCGGTCATGAACACTGAAGCTTTCTTT. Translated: CASSLGPVMNTEAFF.

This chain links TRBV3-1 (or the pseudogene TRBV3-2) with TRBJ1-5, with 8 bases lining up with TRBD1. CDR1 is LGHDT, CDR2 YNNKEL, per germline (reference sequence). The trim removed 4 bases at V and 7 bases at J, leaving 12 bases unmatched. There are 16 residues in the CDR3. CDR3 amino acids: CASSRRGGQGEQPQHF. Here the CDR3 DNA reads TGTGCCAGCAGCCGTCGGGGAGGACAGGGCGAACAGCCCCAGCATTTT.

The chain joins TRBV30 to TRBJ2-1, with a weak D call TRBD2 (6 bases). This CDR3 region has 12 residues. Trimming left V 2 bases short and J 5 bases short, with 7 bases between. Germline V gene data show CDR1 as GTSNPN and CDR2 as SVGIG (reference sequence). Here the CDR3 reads CAWSPSDNEQFF. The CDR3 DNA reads TGTGCCTGGAGTCCTAGCGACAATGAGCAGTTCTTC.

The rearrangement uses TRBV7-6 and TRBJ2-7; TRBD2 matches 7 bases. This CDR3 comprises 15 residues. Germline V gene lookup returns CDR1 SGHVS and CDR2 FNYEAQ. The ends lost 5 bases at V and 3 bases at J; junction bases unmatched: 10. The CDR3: CASSPGTTPDYEQYF. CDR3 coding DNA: TGTGCCAGCAGCCCAGGGACTACCCCCGACTACGAGCAGTACTTC.

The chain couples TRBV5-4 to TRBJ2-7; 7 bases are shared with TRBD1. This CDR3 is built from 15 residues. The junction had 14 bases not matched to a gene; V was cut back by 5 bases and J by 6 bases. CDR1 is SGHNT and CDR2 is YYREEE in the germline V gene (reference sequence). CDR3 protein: CASSLLQGRGVEQYF. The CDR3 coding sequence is TGTGCCAGCAGTTTACTACAGGGGCGAGGGGTCGAGCAGTACTTC.

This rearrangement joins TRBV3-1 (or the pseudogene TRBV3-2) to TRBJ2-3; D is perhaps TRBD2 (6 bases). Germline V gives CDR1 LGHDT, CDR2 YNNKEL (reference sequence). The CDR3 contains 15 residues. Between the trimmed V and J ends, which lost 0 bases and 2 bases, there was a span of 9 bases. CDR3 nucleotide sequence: TGTGCCAGCAGCCAAGAGGGACTTTACACAGATACGCAGTATTTT. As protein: CASSQEGLYTDTQYF.

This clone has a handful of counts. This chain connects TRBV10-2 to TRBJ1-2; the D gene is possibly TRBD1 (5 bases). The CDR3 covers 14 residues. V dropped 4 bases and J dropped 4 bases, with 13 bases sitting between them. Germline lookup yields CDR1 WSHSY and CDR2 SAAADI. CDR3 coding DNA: TGCGCCAGCAGTGTTCTCCCGACAGCCTATGGCTACACCTTC. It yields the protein CASSVLPTAYGYTF.

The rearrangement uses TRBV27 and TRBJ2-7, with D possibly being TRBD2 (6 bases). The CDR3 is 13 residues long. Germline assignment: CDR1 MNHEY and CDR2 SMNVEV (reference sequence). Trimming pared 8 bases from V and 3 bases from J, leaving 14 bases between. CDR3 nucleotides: TGTGCCAGCCGGAGGACTAACCTCTACGAGCAGTACTTC. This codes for CASRRTNLYEQYF.